This T cell receptor beta chain was documented in a study of glioma-infiltrating T cells. TCR alpha and beta CDR3 regions were amplified from RNA using iRepertoire nested multiplex PCR. TCRdb re-derived calls from the multiplex PCR reads in MiXCR, one entry per CDR3 protein. The table has around 190,000 distinct CDR3 sequences, about 46% seen once; the top ten hold around 4.9%. On this clonotype: What it binds is not known.

Findings of the study overall: Tissue-blood divergence was below expectation in non-neoplastic patients, above in gliomas. Tissue and blood shared very few CDR3 sequences.

CDR1 and CDR2 (germline): SGHRS, YFSETQ. With 6 bases clipped from V and 4 bases from J, the junction kept 10 bases outside the gene matches. This CDR3 spans 15 amino acids. Sequenced material: glioma tissue, nonneoplastic brain tissue, or PBMCs (not recorded which). The receptor's source is a human donor with low-grade glioma or glioblastoma, undergoing nonglioma brain surgery, or in good health (not recorded which). V usage is TRBV5-1 and J usage is TRBJ2-3; 8 bases fit TRBD1. The CDR3 protein is CASTEGQGGADTQYF. The CDR3 DNA reads as TGCGCCAGCACCGAAGGACAGGGAGGAGCAGATACGCAGTATTTT.